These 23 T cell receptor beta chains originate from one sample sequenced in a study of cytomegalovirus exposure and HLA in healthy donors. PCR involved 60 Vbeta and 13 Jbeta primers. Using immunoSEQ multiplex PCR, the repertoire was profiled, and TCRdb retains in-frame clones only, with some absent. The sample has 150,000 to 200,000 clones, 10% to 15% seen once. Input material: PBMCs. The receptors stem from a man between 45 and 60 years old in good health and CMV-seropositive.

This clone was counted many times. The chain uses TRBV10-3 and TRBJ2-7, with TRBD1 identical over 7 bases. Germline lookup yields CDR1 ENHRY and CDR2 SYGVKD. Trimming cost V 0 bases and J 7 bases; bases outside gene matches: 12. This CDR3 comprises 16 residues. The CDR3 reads CAISESNDRARKEQYF. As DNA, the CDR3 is TGTGCCATCAGTGAGTCAAATGACAGGGCTCGAAAAGAGCAGTACTTC.

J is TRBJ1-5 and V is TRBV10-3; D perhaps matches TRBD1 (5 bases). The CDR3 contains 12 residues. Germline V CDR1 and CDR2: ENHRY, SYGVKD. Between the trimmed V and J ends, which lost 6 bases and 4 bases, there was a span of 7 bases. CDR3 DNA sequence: TGTGCCATCAGCTCAGGGAATCAGCCCCAGCATTTT. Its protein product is CAISSGNQPQHF.

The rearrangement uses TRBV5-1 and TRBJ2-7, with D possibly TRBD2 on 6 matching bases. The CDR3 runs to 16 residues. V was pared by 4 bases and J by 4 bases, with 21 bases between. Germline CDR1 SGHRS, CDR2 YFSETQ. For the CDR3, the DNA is TGCGCCAGCAGCCAATTCTCCCGGGACTCCTCATACGAGCAGTACGTC. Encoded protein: CASSQFSRDSSYEQYV.

CDR3 bases: TGTGCCAGCAGTCTTCGGACAGCATCCACCGGGGAGCTGTTTTTT. Translation gives CASSLRTASTGELFF. This rearrangement joins TRBV25-1 to TRBJ2-2, with D tentatively TRBD1 (6 bases). V was pared by 5 bases and J by 4 bases, with 14 bases between. Germline CDR1 MGHDK, CDR2 SYGVNS. This CDR3 has 15 amino acids. The full variable domain, its missing parts supplied by reference TRBV25-1 and TRBJ2-2, is EADIYQTPRYLVIGTGKKITLECSQTMGHDKMYWYQQDPGMELHLIHYSYGVNSTEKGDLSSESTVSRIRTEHFPLTLESARPSHTSQYLCASSLRTASTGELFFGEGSRLTVL.

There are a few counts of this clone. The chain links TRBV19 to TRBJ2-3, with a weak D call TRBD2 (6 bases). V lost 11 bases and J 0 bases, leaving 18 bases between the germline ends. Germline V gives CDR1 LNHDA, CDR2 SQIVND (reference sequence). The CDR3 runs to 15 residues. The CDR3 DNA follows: TGTGCCCCCAGGGCGGGGAAACTTAGCACAGATACGCAGTATTTT. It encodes CAPRAGKLSTDTQYF.

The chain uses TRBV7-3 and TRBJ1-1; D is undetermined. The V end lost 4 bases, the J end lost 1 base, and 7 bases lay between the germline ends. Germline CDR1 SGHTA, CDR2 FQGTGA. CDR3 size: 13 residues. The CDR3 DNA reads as TGTGCCAGCAGCTCCTCCGGGAACACTGAAGCTTTCTTT. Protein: CASSSSGNTEAFF.

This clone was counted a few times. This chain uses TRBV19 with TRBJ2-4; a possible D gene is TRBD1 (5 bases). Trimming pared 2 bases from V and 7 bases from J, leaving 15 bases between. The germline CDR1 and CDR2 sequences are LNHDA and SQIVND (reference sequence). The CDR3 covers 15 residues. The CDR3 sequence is CASSIRGTYANIQYF. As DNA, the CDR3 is TGTGCCAGTAGTATAAGGGGTACATATGCTAACATTCAGTACTTC.

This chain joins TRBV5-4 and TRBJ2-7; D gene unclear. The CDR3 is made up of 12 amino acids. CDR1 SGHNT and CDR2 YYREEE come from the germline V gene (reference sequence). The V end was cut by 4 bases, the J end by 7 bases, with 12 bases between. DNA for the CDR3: TGTGCCAGCAGCGGTGTGGCGAGGGAGCAGTACTTC. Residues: CASSGVAREQYF.

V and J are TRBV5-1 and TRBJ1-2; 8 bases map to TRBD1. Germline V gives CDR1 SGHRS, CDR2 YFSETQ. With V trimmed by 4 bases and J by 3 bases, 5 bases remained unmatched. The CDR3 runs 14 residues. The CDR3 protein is CASSRGQDYYGYTF. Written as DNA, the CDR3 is TGCGCCAGCAGCAGGGGACAGGATTACTATGGCTACACCTTC.

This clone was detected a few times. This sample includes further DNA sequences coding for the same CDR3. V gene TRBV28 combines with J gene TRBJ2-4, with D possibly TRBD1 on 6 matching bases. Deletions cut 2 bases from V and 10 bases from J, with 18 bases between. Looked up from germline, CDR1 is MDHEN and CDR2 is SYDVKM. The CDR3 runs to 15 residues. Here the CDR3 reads CASSLVQGVKVIQYF. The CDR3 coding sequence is TGTGCCAGCAGTTTAGTACAGGGAGTAAAAGTTATTCAGTACTTC.

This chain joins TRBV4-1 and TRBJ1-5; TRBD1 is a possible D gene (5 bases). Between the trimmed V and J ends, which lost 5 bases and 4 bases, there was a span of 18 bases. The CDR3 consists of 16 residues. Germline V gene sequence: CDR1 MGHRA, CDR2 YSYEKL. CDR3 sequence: CASSKVGVGGNQPQHF. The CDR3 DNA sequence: TGCGCCAGCAGCAAAGTCGGGGTGGGGGGGAATCAGCCCCAGCATTTT.

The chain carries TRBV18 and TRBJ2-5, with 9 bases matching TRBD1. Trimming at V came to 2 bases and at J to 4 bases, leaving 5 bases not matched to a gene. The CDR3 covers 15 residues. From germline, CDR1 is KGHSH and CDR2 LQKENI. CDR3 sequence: CASSPTNRGRETQYF. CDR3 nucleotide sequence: TGTGCCAGCTCACCAACAAACAGGGGGCGAGAGACCCAGTACTTC.

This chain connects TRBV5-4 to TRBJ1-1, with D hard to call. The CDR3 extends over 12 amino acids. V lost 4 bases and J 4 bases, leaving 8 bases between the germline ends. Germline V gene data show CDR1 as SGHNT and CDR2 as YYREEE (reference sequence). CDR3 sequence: CASSARGTEAFF. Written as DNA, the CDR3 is TGTGCCAGCAGCGCCAGAGGCACTGAAGCTTTCTTT.

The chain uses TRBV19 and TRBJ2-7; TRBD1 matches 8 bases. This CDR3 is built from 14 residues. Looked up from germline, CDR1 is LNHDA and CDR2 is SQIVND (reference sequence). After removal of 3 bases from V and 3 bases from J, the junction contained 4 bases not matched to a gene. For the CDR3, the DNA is TGTGCCAGTAGTATCCGGACAGGGAGCTACGAGCAGTACTTC. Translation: CASSIRTGSYEQYF.

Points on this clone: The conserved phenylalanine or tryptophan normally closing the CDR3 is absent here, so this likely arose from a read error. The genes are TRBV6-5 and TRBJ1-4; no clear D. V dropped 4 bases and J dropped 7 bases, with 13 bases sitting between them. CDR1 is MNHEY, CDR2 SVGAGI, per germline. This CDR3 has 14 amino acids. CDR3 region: CASSSDWAGEKLFV. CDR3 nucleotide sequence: TGTGCCAGCAGTTCCGATTGGGCGGGTGAAAAACTGTTTGTT.

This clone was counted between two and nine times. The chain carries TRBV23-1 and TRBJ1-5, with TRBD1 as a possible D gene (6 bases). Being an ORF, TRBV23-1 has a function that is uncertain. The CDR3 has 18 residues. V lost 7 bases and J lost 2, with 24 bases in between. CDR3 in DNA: TGCGCCAGCACCCTTTGTCGACGACAGGACCTCGGCAATCAGCCCCAGCATTTT. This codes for CASTLCRRQDLGNQPQHF.

The CDR3 DNA follows: TGTGCCAGCATCATGGACAGGGGGTATAATTCACCCCTCCACTTT. Protein: CASIMDRGYNSPLHF. The gene calls are TRBV28 and TRBJ1-6; 10 bases match TRBD1. Trimming cost V 7 bases and J 4 bases; bases outside gene matches: 4. Germline V gene sequence: CDR1 MDHEN, CDR2 SYDVKM. The CDR3 loop spans 15 amino acids.

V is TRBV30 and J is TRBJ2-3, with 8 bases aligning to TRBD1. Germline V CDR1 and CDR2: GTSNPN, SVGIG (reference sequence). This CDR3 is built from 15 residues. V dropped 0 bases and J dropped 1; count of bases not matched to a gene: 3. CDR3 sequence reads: CAWSVKTGGTDTQYF. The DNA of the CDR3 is TGTGCCTGGAGTGTAAAGACAGGGGGCACAGATACGCAGTATTTT.

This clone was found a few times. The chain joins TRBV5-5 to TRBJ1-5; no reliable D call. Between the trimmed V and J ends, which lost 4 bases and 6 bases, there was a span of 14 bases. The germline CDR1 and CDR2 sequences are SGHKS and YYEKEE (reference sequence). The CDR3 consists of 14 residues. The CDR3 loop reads CASSLSHTGQPQHF. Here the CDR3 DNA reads TGTGCCAGCAGCCTGTCCCATACCGGTCAGCCCCAGCATTTT.

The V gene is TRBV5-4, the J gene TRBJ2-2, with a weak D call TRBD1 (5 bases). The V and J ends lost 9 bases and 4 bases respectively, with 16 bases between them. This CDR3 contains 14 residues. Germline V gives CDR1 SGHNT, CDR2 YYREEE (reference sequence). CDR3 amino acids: CATAPKGRTGELFF. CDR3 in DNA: TGTGCCACCGCACCTAAGGGGCGCACCGGGGAGCTGTTTTTT.

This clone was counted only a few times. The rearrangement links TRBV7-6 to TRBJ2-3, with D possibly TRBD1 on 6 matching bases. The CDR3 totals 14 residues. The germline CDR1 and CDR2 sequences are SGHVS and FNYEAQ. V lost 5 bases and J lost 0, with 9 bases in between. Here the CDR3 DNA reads TGTGCCAGCAGCGTAGGACAGAGCACAGATACGCAGTATTTT. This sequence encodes CASSVGQSTDTQYF.

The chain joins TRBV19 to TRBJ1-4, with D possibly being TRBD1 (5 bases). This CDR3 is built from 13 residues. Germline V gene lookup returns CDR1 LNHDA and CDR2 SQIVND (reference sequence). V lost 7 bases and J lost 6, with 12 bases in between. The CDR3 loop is CASKKGLYEKLFF. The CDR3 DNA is TGTGCCAGTAAGAAGGGACTCTATGAAAAACTGTTTTTT.

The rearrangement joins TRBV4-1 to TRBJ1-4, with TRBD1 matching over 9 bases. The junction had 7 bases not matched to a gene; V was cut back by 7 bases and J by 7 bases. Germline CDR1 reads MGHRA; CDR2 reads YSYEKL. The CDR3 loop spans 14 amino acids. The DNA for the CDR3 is TGCGCCAGCACTTCGACAGGGGGAAGTGAAAAACTGTTTTTT. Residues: CASTSTGGSEKLFF.